Following are 26 T cell receptor beta chains from one sample sequenced in a study of blood T cell repertoires in COVID-19. Method: immunoSEQ multiplex PCR; TCRdb's copy keeps in-frame clones and lacks some. The sample has 110,000 to 150,000 clones; 86% are singletons. Sequencing was carried out using PBMCs or T cells enriched from blood (not recorded which). The receptors were sampled from a man in his fifties or sixties who had recovered from COVID-19.

The chain carries TRBV19 and TRBJ1-1; D might be TRBD1 (5 bases). This CDR3 is 17 amino acids long. The germline CDR1 and CDR2 sequences are LNHDA and SQIVND (reference sequence). The V and J ends lost 5 bases and 6 bases respectively, with 25 bases between them. CDR3 bases: TGTGCCAGTAGTCCCCCCCTGGCCTGGGCAGGGTTCGCTGAAGCTTTCTTT. Protein sequence: CASSPPLAWAGFAEAFF.

Only a few counts were recorded for this clone. CDR3 region: CASSLQTGKGETGSPLHF. The CDR3 DNA follows: TGCGCCAGCAGCTTGCAGACAGGGAAAGGAGAAACAGGCTCACCCCTCCACTTT. This chain uses TRBV5-1 with TRBJ1-6, with 7 bases identical to TRBD1. J lost 10 bases, V lost 1 base, and 17 bases had no gene match. CDR1 and CDR2 (germline): SGHRS, YFSETQ. The CDR3 contains 18 residues.

The chain is built from TRBV6-2 or TRBV6-3 and TRBJ1-1, with a weak D call TRBD1 (5 bases). Germline lookup yields CDR1 MNHEY and CDR2 SVGEGT. The ends were cut back, 5 bases at V and 1 base at J, with 8 bases in the middle. The CDR3 loop spans 13 amino acids. CDR3 DNA: TGTGCCAGCAGTCTGACAGAGAACACTGAAGCTTTCTTT. It encodes CASSLTENTEAFF.

V usage is TRBV7-8 and J usage is TRBJ2-3, with 8 positions matching TRBD1. The CDR3 covers 16 residues. With V trimmed by 1 base and J by 1 base, 4 bases remained unmatched. Germline CDR1 reads SGHVS; CDR2 reads FQNEAQ. The chain's CDR3 is CASSLGETGGTDTQYF. The CDR3 DNA follows: TGTGCCAGCAGCTTAGGGGAGACAGGGGGCACAGATACGCAGTATTTT. Drawing the rest from reference TRBV7-8 and TRBJ2-3, the complete variable domain is GAGVSQSPRYKVAKRGQDVALRCDPISGHVSLFWYQQALGQGPEFLTYFQNEAQLDKSGLPSDRFFAERPEGSVSTLKIQRTQQEDSAVYLCASSLGETGGTDTQYFGPGTRLTVL.

This chain uses TRBV24-1 with TRBJ2-1; D is unresolved. CDR3 size: 17 residues. Trimming shortened V by 4 bases and J by 5 bases, and 20 bases separated the two germline ends. CDR1 is KGHDR and CDR2 is SFDVKD in the germline V gene. CDR3 in DNA: TGTGCCACCAGTGACCAGAGGAACGGTCAGTCCCACAATGAGCAGTTCTTC. It encodes CATSDQRNGQSHNEQFF.

The V gene is TRBV2, the J gene TRBJ1-5, with D unresolved. This CDR3 is 13 amino acids long. V gave up 8 bases and J gave up 1 base, with 9 bases separating them. In germline, CDR1 is SNHLY, CDR2 FYNNEI. The CDR3 bases are TGTGCCAGCGGCCGGGGAAGCAATCAGCCCCAGCATTTT. It codes for CASGRGSNQPQHF. Full variable domain (missing parts from reference TRBV2 and TRBJ1-5): EPEVTQTPSHQVTQMGQEVILRCVPISNHLYFYWYRQILGQKVEFLVSFYNNEISEKSEIFDDQFSVERPDGSNFTLKIRSTKLEDSAMYFCASGRGSNQPQHFGDGTRLSIL.

V and J are TRBV5-1 and TRBJ2-3, with D possibly being TRBD1 (6 bases). Between the trimmed V and J ends, which lost 4 bases and 2 bases, there was a span of 17 bases. CDR1 is SGHRS and CDR2 is YFSETQ in the germline V gene. The length of the CDR3 is 16 residues. Here the CDR3 reads CASSPNPGDYTDTQYF. For the CDR3, the DNA is TGCGCCAGCAGCCCCAACCCAGGGGATTACACAGATACGCAGTATTTT.

The chain joins TRBV27 to TRBJ2-1; 7 nucleotides align to TRBD1. The J segment lost 7 bases and the V segment lost 5 bases, leaving 8 bases of the junction unmatched. The CDR3 covers 14 residues. CDR1 MNHEY and CDR2 SMNVEV come from the germline V gene (reference sequence). The CDR3 region is CASSQGQAANEQFF. The CDR3 DNA follows: TGTGCCAGCAGTCAAGGACAGGCCGCGAATGAGCAGTTCTTC.

The chain links TRBV7-8 to TRBJ2-3, with 10 nucleotides matching TRBD2. In germline, CDR1 is SGHVS, CDR2 FQNEAQ. The CDR3 loop spans 13 amino acids. V trimming: 3 bases; J trimming: 8 bases; junction bases outside the gene matches: 2. The chain's CDR3 is CASSLKREGTQYF. CDR3 nucleotide sequence: TGTGCCAGCAGCTTGAAGCGGGAGGGTACGCAGTATTTT.

The V call is TRBV9, the J call TRBJ1-1, with D perhaps matching TRBD1 (6 bases). The CDR3 extends over 14 amino acids. Germline values: CDR1 SGDLS, CDR2 YYNGEE. V dropped 4 bases and J dropped 1 base, with 11 bases sitting between them. CDR3 coding DNA: TGTGCCAGCAGCAGGGGGACGGCGAACACTGAAGCTTTCTTT. Residues: CASSRGTANTEAFF.

V gene TRBV5-8 combines with J gene TRBJ1-1, with 9 bases fitting TRBD1. Germline V gives CDR1 SGHTS, CDR2 YDEGEE. The CDR3 totals 15 residues. V lost 4 bases and J lost 5; bases outside the gene matches: 9. The CDR3 sequence is CASSRPTGGRTEAFF. The DNA of the CDR3 is TGTGCCAGCAGCAGGCCAACAGGGGGCAGGACTGAAGCTTTCTTT.

The chain uses TRBV10-3 and TRBJ1-1; 8 nucleotides line up with TRBD1. Trimming took 7 bases from V and 3 from J; bases not matched to a gene: 16. CDR1 is ENHRY and CDR2 is SYGVKD in the germline V gene. The CDR3 loop spans 17 amino acids. CDR3 DNA sequence: TGTGCCATCAATGGACGGACAGGGACGAATCCGCACACTGAAGCTTTCTTT. This gives the protein CAINGRTGTNPHTEAFF.

This chain joins TRBV4-1 and TRBJ2-5, with TRBD1 matching over 8 bases. This CDR3 has 14 residues. J was trimmed by 6 bases and V by 2 bases; bases with no gene match: 5. The germline gives CDR1 MGHRA, CDR2 YSYEKL. CDR3 region: CASSQIQGAKTQYF. The CDR3 coding sequence is TGCGCCAGCAGCCAAATCCAGGGGGCGAAGACCCAGTACTTC.

In this sample, this clone turned up a few times. The chain carries TRBV7-9 and TRBJ1-2; 10 bases align to TRBD1. Trimming removed 4 bases from V and 4 bases from J; junction bases left unmatched: 6. Per the germline V gene, CDR1 is SEHNR and CDR2 is FQNEAQ (reference sequence). CDR3 length equals 15 residues. The DNA for the CDR3 is TGTGCCAGCAGCTATGGACAGGGGGGCGGCTATGGCTACACCTTC. It specifies CASSYGQGGGYGYTF.

The chain carries TRBV30 and TRBJ1-1, with unresolved D. V was cut by 4 bases and J by 8 bases, with 14 bases left in between. The CDR3 contains 12 residues. In germline, CDR1 is GTSNPN, CDR2 SVGIG (reference sequence). The CDR3 coding sequence is TGTGCCTGGACCCGAGGGCCCCCCGAAGCTTTCTTT. Translation: CAWTRGPPEAFF.

The chain joins TRBV7-3 to TRBJ2-3, with a weak D call TRBD2 (5 bases). Germline V gene lookup returns CDR1 SGHTA and CDR2 FQGTGA. The CDR3 sequence is 16 residues long. The ends were cut back, 5 bases at V and 2 bases at J, with 17 bases in the middle. The CDR3 loop reads CASSASFDLNTDTQYF. In DNA, the CDR3 is TGTGCCAGCAGCGCTAGCTTCGATCTAAACACAGATACGCAGTATTTT. The full variable domain, completed using reference TRBV7-3 and TRBJ2-3, is GAGVSQTPSNKVTEKGKYVELRCDPISGHTALYWYRQSLGQGPEFLIYFQGTGAADDSGLPNDRFFAVRPEGSVSTLKIQRTERGDSAVYLCASSASFDLNTDTQYFGPGTRLTVL.

The chain has TRBV29-1 and TRBJ1-3; D is undetermined. Trimming stripped 4 bases from V and 1 base from J, with 14 bases between. The germline V gene encodes CDR1 SQVTM and CDR2 ANQGSEA. CDR3 length: 15 residues. DNA for the CDR3: TGCAGCGTTGGGAGTGCGGGGAGTTCTGGAAACACCATATATTTT. This codes for CSVGSAGSSGNTIYF.

The gene calls are TRBV5-6 and TRBJ1-2, with 7 nucleotides matching TRBD1. This CDR3 comprises 15 residues. The V segment lost 0 bases and the J segment 5 bases; nucleotides outside the gene matches: 7. Germline CDR1 and CDR2: SGHDT and YYEEEE. The CDR3 loop reads CASSLGDRELYGYTF. The CDR3 coding sequence is TGTGCCAGCAGCTTGGGAGACAGGGAGTTATATGGCTACACCTTC.

The chain joins TRBV24-1 to TRBJ1-2, with TRBD1 matching over 11 bases. J lost 3 bases, V lost 3 bases, and 2 bases had no gene match. The CDR3 loop spans 15 amino acids. CDR1 is KGHDR, CDR2 SFDVKD, per germline. CDR3 DNA sequence: TGTGCCACCAGTGATGGGGGACAGGGGGACTATGGCTACACCTTC. It is translated as CATSDGGQGDYGYTF.

A few counts support this clone. V usage is TRBV12-3 or TRBV12-4 and J usage is TRBJ1-4; D unresolved. V gave up 3 bases and J gave up 4 bases, with 6 bases separating them. The CDR3 extends over 13 amino acids. CDR3 sequence: CASSLRINEKLFF. CDR3 nucleotides: TGTGCCAGCAGTTTGCGGATTAATGAAAAACTGTTTTTT.

The chain is built from TRBV7-9 and TRBJ1-5; no definite D call. Germline V gives CDR1 SEHNR, CDR2 FQNEAQ (reference sequence). V gave up 2 bases and J gave up 9 bases, with 11 bases separating them. The CDR3 sequence is 13 residues long. The CDR3: CASSLSTEWPQHF. The CDR3 DNA follows: TGTGCCAGCAGCTTAAGTACCGAGTGGCCCCAGCATTTT.

The chain uses TRBV10-1 and TRBJ2-5; 9 bases map to TRBD1. Germline V gene lookup returns CDR1 WNHNN and CDR2 SYGVQD (reference sequence). The CDR3 extends over 19 amino acids. V was pared by 2 bases and J by 4 bases, with 17 bases of the junction left unmatched. The CDR3 bases are TGCGCCAGCAGTGAGAGCCGGGACAGGGCTTGGGGGAAGGGAGAGACCCAGTACTTC. Its protein is CASSESRDRAWGKGETQYF.

This chain connects TRBV7-2 to TRBJ2-3; 14 nucleotides match TRBD2. The V gene's germline CDR1 is SGHTA and CDR2 FQGNSA. V shed 5 bases and J 2 bases; nucleotides not matched to a gene: 9. The CDR3 has 18 amino acids. This CDR3 reads CASSPGTSGSLVTDTQYF. The CDR3, as DNA: TGTGCCAGCAGCCCAGGGACTAGCGGGAGTTTGGTCACAGATACGCAGTATTTT.

This chain joins TRBV28 and TRBJ1-5, with 8 positions matching TRBD1. Germline values: CDR1 MDHEN, CDR2 SYDVKM. The CDR3 is made up of 15 amino acids. V lost 2 bases to trimming and J lost 5 bases; unmatched junction nucleotides: 5. CDR3 DNA sequence: TGTGCCAGCAGTTTAGGACAGGGAAGGGATCAGCCCCAGCATTTT. Its protein is CASSLGQGRDQPQHF. The whole variable domain, remainder taken from reference TRBV28 and TRBJ1-5, is DVKVTQSSRYLVKRTGEKVFLECVQDMDHENMFWYRQDPGLGLRLIYFSYDVKMKEKGDIPEGYSVSREKKERFSLILESASTNQTSMYLCASSLGQGRDQPQHFGDGTRLSIL.

The rearrangement links TRBV9 to TRBJ2-3; 10 positions match TRBD2. The CDR3 length is 18 residues. V was clipped by 3 bases and J by 5 bases; unmatched bases: 15. Germline CDR1 is SGDLS and CDR2 is YYNGEE. The CDR3 DNA sequence: TGTGCCAGCAGCGGAGCCCTGGGTAGCGGGGGGTTTAGAGATACGCAGTATTTT. Translation: CASSGALGSGGFRDTQYF.

V and J are TRBV5-5 and TRBJ1-4; 8 nucleotides match TRBD1. CDR1 SGHKS and CDR2 YYEKEE come from the germline V gene (reference sequence). J gave up 4 bases and V 3 bases, and 2 bases lay outside the gene matches. This CDR3 has 14 amino acids. CDR3 nucleotide sequence: TGTGCCAGCAGCTCAGGACAGGGTAATGAAAAACTGTTTTTT. This translates into CASSSGQGNEKLFF.